This entry lists 18 T cell receptor beta chains sequenced from one sample in a study of blood T cell repertoires in COVID-19. Profiling relied on immunoSEQ multiplex PCR, and the TCRdb table lists in-frame clones only, not all of them. The repertoire holds some 320,000 clones, with roughly 90% as singletons. The source material was PBMCs or T cells enriched from blood (not recorded which). Receptors were obtained from a man aged 55 to 70 who had recovered from COVID-19.

The chain uses TRBV28 and TRBJ2-7; weak D call: TRBD1 (5 bases). Between the trimmed V and J ends, which lost 5 bases and 0 bases, there was a span of 8 bases. In germline, CDR1 is MDHEN, CDR2 SYDVKM. The CDR3 spans 13 residues. The CDR3 nucleotides read TGTGCCAGCAGTAGGACAACCTCCTACGAGCAGTACTTC. It yields the protein CASSRTTSYEQYF.

The gene calls are TRBV2 and TRBJ2-5, with TRBD2 identical over 11 bases. V was clipped by 6 bases and J by 0 bases; unmatched bases: 6. The length of the CDR3 is 16 residues. Germline CDR1 SNHLY, CDR2 FYNNEI. The CDR3 nucleotides read TGTGCCAGCAGGCTAGGACTAGCGGGCCACCAAGAGACCCAGTACTTC. It yields the protein CASRLGLAGHQETQYF.

The chain recombines TRBV29-1 with TRBJ2-3; 8 nucleotides align to TRBD2. The CDR3 extends over 14 amino acids. Trimming cost V 2 bases and J 5 bases; bases outside gene matches: 6. Germline-derived CDR1 and CDR2 are SQVTM and ANQGSEA. CDR3 residues: CSVERAGVGDTQYF. The CDR3 coding sequence is TGCAGCGTTGAACGAGCGGGAGTAGGAGATACGCAGTATTTT.

V is TRBV5-1 and J is TRBJ2-7; a possible D gene is TRBD2 (6 bases). Trimming left V 3 bases short and J 5 bases short, with 15 bases between. This CDR3 contains 14 residues. Per the germline V gene, CDR1 is SGHRS and CDR2 is YFSETQ. Here the CDR3 DNA reads TGCGCCAGCAGCTCAACTACTAGCCGGAACGAGCAGTACTTC. This sequence encodes CASSSTTSRNEQYF.

The J gene is TRBJ1-1, the V gene TRBV28, with 9 bases fitting TRBD1. Germline V gene data show CDR1 as MDHEN and CDR2 as SYDVKM. Losses at the gene ends were 5 bases for V and 5 bases for J; bases not matched to a gene: 9. This CDR3 has 15 residues. The CDR3 DNA follows: TGTGCCAGCAGTCAGGCCTACAGGGGGCGAACTGAAGCTTTCTTT. Its translation is CASSQAYRGRTEAFF.

The genes are TRBV30 and TRBJ1-5, with 10 bases fitting TRBD1. Germline assignment: CDR1 GTSNPN and CDR2 SVGIG (reference sequence). V lost 1 base, J lost 7 bases, and 13 bases stayed unmatched. The CDR3 runs 17 residues. CDR3 residues: CAWSARGTGASGQPQHF. The CDR3 nucleotides read TGTGCCTGGAGTGCCCGAGGGACAGGGGCATCAGGCCAGCCCCAGCATTTT.

This clone occurred once. The chain carries TRBV24-1 and TRBJ2-1, with D perhaps matching TRBD1 (7 bases). The CDR3 spans 18 residues. The germline gives CDR1 KGHDR, CDR2 SFDVKD. V lost 4 bases to trimming and J lost 3 bases, with 21 bases between them. This chain's CDR3 is CATSDLSAGQKNYNEQFF. The CDR3 coding sequence is TGTGCCACCAGTGACTTATCGGCGGGACAGAAAAACTACAATGAGCAGTTCTTC.

This chain links TRBV11-2 with TRBJ2-1; TRBD2 aligns across 8 bases. This CDR3 spans 16 amino acids. J was trimmed by 5 bases and V by 3 bases; bases with no gene match: 9. Germline-derived CDR1 and CDR2 are SGHAT and FQNNGV. CDR3 sequence (DNA): TGTGCCAGCAGCTTTCCTCAAGCGGGAGACGACAATGAGCAGTTCTTC. Translated: CASSFPQAGDDNEQFF.

The rearrangement joins TRBV7-3 to TRBJ2-1; D gene unclear. Trimming took off 8 bases at V and 0 bases at J, with 11 bases between the two ends. CDR3 length: 14 residues. Per germline, CDR1 SGHTA and CDR2 FQGTGA. The CDR3 is CASAVDYSYNEQFF. CDR3 DNA sequence: TGTGCCAGCGCGGTGGATTACTCCTACAATGAGCAGTTCTTC.

The V gene is TRBV18, the J gene TRBJ1-1; 8 positions match TRBD1. Per the germline V gene, CDR1 is KGHSH and CDR2 is LQKENI. J was trimmed by 1 base and V by 4 bases; bases with no gene match: 2. The CDR3 is 14 residues long. The CDR3 nucleotides are TGTGCCAGCTCACGGGACAGGAAGAACACTGAAGCTTTCTTT. It yields the protein CASSRDRKNTEAFF.

This chain connects TRBV19 to TRBJ1-5, with 10 bases matching TRBD1. The germline CDR1 and CDR2 sequences are LNHDA and SQIVND (reference sequence). CDR3 length: 17 amino acids. V dropped 7 bases and J dropped 1; count of bases not matched to a gene: 10. The CDR3 DNA sequence: TGTGCCAGTACCCTAAAGACAGGGGGCTTAAGCAATCAGCCCCAGCATTTT. The encoded protein is CASTLKTGGLSNQPQHF.

The chain uses TRBV6-5 and TRBJ1-4; D not resolved. The length of the CDR3 is 14 residues. V lost 5 bases, J lost 5 bases, and 12 bases lay in between. CDR1 is MNHEY and CDR2 is SVGAGI in the germline V gene. The DNA for the CDR3 is TGTGCCAGCAGTATCTGGCGGGCGAATGAAAAACTGTTTTTT. Its translation is CASSIWRANEKLFF.

The V gene is TRBV27, the J gene TRBJ2-1; 13 bases agree with TRBD2. V lost 5 bases, J lost 9 bases, and 10 bases stayed unmatched. The CDR3 is 16 residues long. Germline V gives CDR1 MNHEY, CDR2 SMNVEV (reference sequence). CDR3 region: CASSTRTSGRMREQFF. CDR3 DNA: TGTGCCAGCAGTACTCGGACTAGCGGGAGAATGCGTGAGCAGTTCTTC.

This chain connects TRBV27 to TRBJ1-5; D is perhaps TRBD1 (5 bases). The CDR3 extends over 14 amino acids. Germline-derived CDR1 and CDR2 are MNHEY and SMNVEV (reference sequence). V lost 5 bases, J lost 6 bases, and 14 bases lay in between. This CDR3 reads CASSRAGQGQPQHF. The CDR3 coding sequence is TGTGCCAGCAGTCGTGCAGGGCAAGGTCAGCCCCAGCATTTT.

The V and J genes are TRBV28 and TRBJ1-6, with 7 bases matching TRBD1. The germline gives CDR1 MDHEN, CDR2 SYDVKM. Germline trimming cut 4 bases from V and 10 bases from J; bases unmatched to any gene: 4. This CDR3 spans 13 amino acids. This chain's CDR3 is CASSSQGGSPLHF. CDR3 DNA: TGTGCCAGCAGTTCCCAGGGGGGATCACCCCTCCACTTT.

In this sample, this clone turned up once. The rearrangement joins TRBV3-1 (or the pseudogene TRBV3-2) to TRBJ2-7, with 10 bases that match TRBD2. This CDR3 comprises 17 residues. The V segment lost 1 base and the J segment 6 bases; nucleotides outside the gene matches: 12. Germline-derived CDR1 and CDR2 are LGHDT and YNNKEL (reference sequence). CDR3 DNA sequence: TGTGCCAGCAGCCAAGCGCCTAGCGGGAGTGAGCGAGGCGAGCAGTACTTC. It specifies CASSQAPSGSERGEQYF.

With respect to this clone: One junction end disagrees with the germline gene, perhaps due to a read error. This chain uses TRBV3-1 (or the pseudogene TRBV3-2) with TRBJ2-1, with 8 bases aligning to TRBD1. This CDR3 spans 12 amino acids. Germline V gene data show CDR1 as LGHDT and CDR2 as YNNKEL (reference sequence). Here the CDR3 reads CASSPWTGKCIF. The CDR3 nucleotides are TGTGCCAGCAGCCCTTGGACAGGGAAGTGTATCTTC.

The DNA for the CDR3 is TGTGCCAGCAGCCGACCGGGGGTTCCAACCTCCTACGAGCAGTACTTC. Encoded protein: CASSRPGVPTSYEQYF. The chain recombines TRBV13 with TRBJ2-7, with a possible D match to TRBD2 (6 bases). Trimming took 5 bases from V and 0 from J, leaving 17 bases between them. CDR3 length: 16 residues. CDR1 PRHDT and CDR2 FYEKMQ come from the germline V gene (reference sequence).